This passage covers 7 T cell receptor beta chains from one sample sequenced in a study of CD8+CD57+ T cells in acquired aplastic anemia. Genomic DNA acted as the template from which TCR beta VDJ combination and CDR3 sequence profiling were carried out. TCRdb reprocessed the reads with MiXCR, giving one entry per CDR3 protein. The sample includes about 190,000 distinct CDR3 sequences, roughly half seen only once; the top ten take approximately 16%. The sequenced material came from sorted CD4+, CD8+, or CD8+CD57+ T cells (not recorded which) from PBMCs. The receptor source for this set is a human donor in good health, serving as a control.

In its sample, this clonotype was seen once. The chain links TRBV24-1 to TRBJ2-3; D not resolved. This CDR3 region has 15 residues. Trimming removed 5 bases from V and 5 bases from J, with 16 bases in between. Per germline, CDR1 KGHDR and CDR2 SFDVKD. The CDR3 here is CATSAPELPEDTQYF. The CDR3 coding sequence is TGTGCCACCAGTGCTCCAGAACTCCCAGAAGATACGCAGTATTTT.

V and J are TRBV6-1 and TRBJ2-7; TRBD2 aligns across 9 bases. Trimming cost V 4 bases and J 1 base; bases outside gene matches: 5. Germline values: CDR1 MNHNS, CDR2 SASEGT. The CDR3 loop spans 15 amino acids. In DNA, the CDR3 is TGTGCCAGCAGTGCGGCTAGCGGGGATTCCTACGAGCAGTACTTC. It codes for CASSAASGDSYEQYF.

This chain connects TRBV20-1 to TRBJ1-1; unclear D gene. CDR1 and CDR2 from the germline V gene are DFQATT and SNEGSKA (reference sequence). The CDR3 loop spans 13 amino acids. V lost 1 base to trimming and J lost 0 bases, with 6 bases between them. The CDR3 sequence: CSARGALNTEAFF. In DNA, the CDR3 is TGCAGTGCTAGAGGGGCCTTGAACACTGAAGCTTTCTTT.

This clonotype was seen only a few times. Being one base from a much bigger clone, this may be a read error. The V call is TRBV5-1, the J call TRBJ2-7; 9 bases map to TRBD2. Germline V gene lookup returns CDR1 SGHRS and CDR2 YFSETQ. V gave up 0 bases and J gave up 7 bases; unmatched junction bases: 17. CDR3 length: 18 residues. The CDR3 nucleotides are TGCGCCAGCAGCTTGGCCCGACTAGCGGTTAGCTCCTACAATGAGCAGTACTTC. This sequence encodes CASSLARLAVSSYNEQYF.

The V gene is TRBV29-1, the J gene TRBJ2-2; D possibly corresponds to TRBD2 (5 bases). Trimming stripped 4 bases from V and 4 bases from J, with 13 bases between. There are 14 residues in the CDR3. CDR1 and CDR2 (germline): SQVTM, ANQGSEA. The CDR3 protein is CSVGKDGLTGELFF. The CDR3 bases are TGCAGCGTTGGGAAAGACGGACTCACCGGGGAGCTGTTTTTT.

The chain combines TRBV7-2 with TRBJ1-3; D might be TRBD1 (6 bases). The length of the CDR3 is 16 residues. Germline V lookup: CDR1 SGHTA, CDR2 FQGNSA. The V end was cut by 3 bases, the J end by 0 bases, with 12 bases between. The CDR3: CASSFYGTLSGNTIYF. The CDR3 DNA reads TGTGCCAGCAGCTTTTACGGGACACTCTCTGGAAACACCATATATTTT.

This clonotype was seen only a few times. The V and J genes are TRBV27 and TRBJ2-3; the D is unclear. CDR1 is MNHEY and CDR2 is SMNVEV in the germline V gene (reference sequence). V was shortened by 7 bases and J by 5 bases, with 19 bases between the two germline ends. This CDR3 comprises 15 residues. This chain's CDR3 is CASNDGISRRDTQYF. CDR3 sequence (DNA): TGTGCCAGCAACGATGGGATTAGTAGGAGAGATACGCAGTATTTT.